The 8 T cell receptor beta chains given below trace back to one sample, sequenced in a study of cytomegalovirus exposure and HLA in healthy donors. PCR was performed using 60 Vbeta and 13 Jbeta primers. Profiling relied on immunoSEQ multiplex PCR, and the TCRdb table lists in-frame clones only, not all of them. The sample has about 88,000 clones. Sequenced input: PBMCs. The receptors derive from a girl under 18 in good health and CMV-seropositive.

V is TRBV7-6 and J is TRBJ1-2; the D is unclear. V lost 5 bases, J lost 5 bases, and 12 bases lay in between. Germline V gene data show CDR1 as SGHVS and CDR2 as FNYEAQ. The CDR3 is 13 amino acids. The DNA for the CDR3 is TGTGCCAGCAGCCCGGAACAGTCATATGGCTACACCTTC. Its protein is CASSPEQSYGYTF.

The chain has TRBV4-1 and TRBJ2-2; 10 bases agree with TRBD1. There are 16 residues in the CDR3. V was clipped by 4 bases and J by 7 bases; unmatched bases: 9. Germline-derived CDR1 and CDR2 are MGHRA and YSYEKL. The CDR3 spells CASSPAPGTGVGELFF. DNA for the CDR3: TGCGCCAGCAGCCCAGCCCCCGGGACAGGGGTCGGGGAGCTGTTTTTT.

The rearrangement links TRBV30 to TRBJ2-3; a possible D gene is TRBD1 (5 bases). CDR1 is GTSNPN and CDR2 is SVGIG in the germline V gene (reference sequence). CDR3 length: 15 residues. V was pared by 2 bases and J by 4 bases, with 16 bases between. CDR3 DNA: TGTGCCTGGAGTCCCGGCGTAGGGGCAGCAGATACGCAGTATTTT. Translated: CAWSPGVGAADTQYF.

V and J are TRBV6-5 and TRBJ1-6; no reliable D call. Germline V gene data show CDR1 as MNHEY and CDR2 as SVGAGI. Trimming pared 2 bases from V and 5 bases from J, leaving 4 bases between. This CDR3 has 13 residues. CDR3 DNA: TGTGCCAGCAGTTACGACAATAATTCACCCCTCCACTTT. Its translation is CASSYDNNSPLHF.

The chain carries TRBV4-1 and TRBJ2-3; 11 positions match TRBD2. The CDR3 runs to 17 residues. The J segment lost 5 bases and the V segment lost 1 base, leaving 8 bases of the junction unmatched. Germline CDR1 reads MGHRA; CDR2 reads YSYEKL. Here the CDR3 reads CASSQGELAGGEDTQYF. CDR3 DNA sequence: TGCGCCAGCAGCCAAGGAGAGCTAGCGGGGGGAGAAGATACGCAGTATTTT.

The V and J genes are TRBV2 and TRBJ2-1, with 7 bases identical to TRBD1. Germline CDR1 SNHLY, CDR2 FYNNEI. Losses at the gene ends were 0 bases for V and 13 bases for J; bases not matched to a gene: 6. The CDR3 consists of 13 residues. CDR3 region: CASSEASRQGQFF. The CDR3 bases are TGTGCCAGCAGTGAAGCTTCTCGACAGGGCCAGTTCTTC.

J is TRBJ2-3 and V is TRBV7-2; TRBD1 matches 7 bases. CDR1 and CDR2 (germline): SGHTA, FQGNSA. The CDR3 is 14 amino acids. V lost 4 bases to trimming and J lost 3 bases; unmatched junction nucleotides: 4. In DNA, the CDR3 is TGTGCCAGCAGCTCTAGGGGACAGACAGATACGCAGTATTTT. Translation: CASSSRGQTDTQYF. The whole variable domain, filled in from reference TRBV7-2 and TRBJ2-3, reads GAGVSQSPSNKVTEKGKDVELRCDPISGHTALYWYRQSLGQGLEFLIYFQGNSAPDKSGLPSDRFSAERTGGSVSTLTIQRTQQEDSAVYLCASSSRGQTDTQYFGPGTRLTVL.

The chain joins TRBV29-1 to TRBJ1-2; 8 bases match TRBD1. This CDR3 contains 13 residues. V was pared by 3 bases and J by 6 bases, with 6 bases of the junction left unmatched. From germline, CDR1 is SQVTM and CDR2 ANQGSEA. CDR3 loop: CSVEGQGANGYTF. The CDR3, as DNA: TGCAGCGTTGAGGGGCAGGGGGCTAATGGCTACACCTTC. Together with reference TRBV29-1 and TRBJ1-2, the CDR3 gives the full variable domain: SAVISQKPSRDICQRGTSLTIQCQVDSQVTMMFWYRQQPGQSLTLIATANQGSEATYESGFVIDKFPISRPNLTFSTLTVSNMSPEDSSIYLCSVEGQGANGYTFGSGTRLTVV.